The clone carrying this T cell receptor (beta chain) was counted between two and nine times. Random-hexamer reverse transcription was applied to about 0.45 to 1 ug RNA. With immunoSEQ multiplex PCR, TCR beta CDR3 was amplified across 54 Vbeta and 13 Jbeta. TCRdb fed the immunoSEQ multiplex PCR reads into MiXCR, producing one record per CDR3 protein. In the table there are some 50,000 distinct CDR3 sequences, 95% of which are singletons. The entry originates in a study of CD8 T cells in Susac syndrome. Sequenced input: CD8+ T cells from PBMCs. The TCR sequence derives from a human donor with Susac syndrome.

CDR3 sequence (DNA): TGTGCCAGCAGCTCCCCGGACAGGGTTGATTCACCCCTCCACTTT. Translating gives CASSSPDRVDSPLHF. The V call is TRBV7-9, the J call TRBJ1-6; 8 bases agree with TRBD1. This CDR3 contains 15 residues. The germline CDR1 and CDR2 sequences are SEHNR and FQNEAQ (reference sequence). Trimming at V came to 4 bases and at J to 8 bases, leaving 7 bases not matched to a gene. Full variable domain (missing parts from reference TRBV7-9 and TRBJ1-6): DTGVSQNPRHKITKRGQNVTFRCDPISEHNRLYWYRQTLGQGPEFLTYFQNEAQLEKSRLLSDRFSAERPKGSFSTLEIQRTEQGDSAMYLCASSSPDRVDSPLHFGNGTRLTVT.